A single sample gave rise to the 15 T cell receptor beta chains below, sequenced in a study of regulatory T cells in long-lasting Graves disease. Arm-PCR of CDR3 regions and iRepertoire HTBI primers were used to build TCR beta libraries. TCRdb reprocessed the multiplex PCR reads with MiXCR, giving one entry per CDR3 protein. This sample yields approximately 390,000 distinct CDR3 sequences, of which around 15% are seen a single time; around 20% belongs to the top ten. Time point: newly diagnosed GD, antithyroid drugs for less than 3 months. With RNA extracted from PBMCs as input, the TCR library was made. This same sample was also part of a study on T cells in Graves' hyperthyroidism and ophthalmopathy.

Source: peripheral blood mononuclear cells (PBMCs), taken at new diagnosis, from a patient treated with antithyroid drugs. These receptors were collected from a young woman with Graves disease.

The V call is TRBV10-3, the J call TRBJ2-2; D might be TRBD1 (6 bases). Trimming shortened V by 10 bases and J by 1 base, and 13 bases separated the two germline ends. Per the germline V gene, CDR1 is ENHRY and CDR2 is SYGVKD. There are 14 residues in the CDR3. CDR3 sequence (DNA): TGTGCCACCTCCGAAGGGGGGAACACCGGGGAGCTGTTTTTT. This sequence encodes CATSEGGNTGELFF.

The table lists this clonotype with many counts. The chain uses TRBV28 and TRBJ2-1; 7 nucleotides agree with TRBD1. V trimming: 4 bases; J trimming: 0 bases; junction bases outside the gene matches: 12. The CDR3 spans 18 residues. CDR1 is MDHEN and CDR2 is SYDVKM in the germline V gene. CDR3 region: CASSYSVQGISSYNEQFF. Here the CDR3 DNA reads TGTGCCAGCAGTTACTCCGTACAGGGGATAAGCTCCTACAATGAGCAGTTCTTC.

The table lists this clonotype with many counts. The chain couples TRBV11-2 to TRBJ2-4, with D unresolved. The CDR3 totals 12 residues. The germline gives CDR1 SGHAT, CDR2 FQNNGV. V lost 2 bases to trimming and J lost 2 bases, with 1 base between them. In DNA form, the CDR3 reads TGTGCCAGCAGCTTAACCAAAAACATTCAGTACTTC. Residues: CASSLTKNIQYF.

CDR3 sequence reads: CASSPTRGGGPTDTQYF. The CDR3, as DNA: TGCGCCAGCAGCCCGACCCGGGGGGGCGGGCCCACAGATACGCAGTATTTT. This chain joins TRBV4-1 and TRBJ2-3; 8 bases map to TRBD2. The length of the CDR3 is 17 residues. The germline CDR1 and CDR2 sequences are MGHRA and YSYEKL. J lost 2 bases, V lost 4 bases, and 11 bases had no gene match.

This clonotype occurred many times. This sequence joins TRBV20-1 and TRBJ2-5; tentative D call: TRBD1 (6 bases). The V gene's germline CDR1 is DFQATT and CDR2 SNEGSKA (reference sequence). V was shortened by 5 bases and J by 2 bases, with 15 bases between the two germline ends. The CDR3 is made up of 14 amino acids. In DNA form, the CDR3 reads TGCAGTGCTGCCCCCGGGACAAGGCAAGAGACCCAGTACTTC. Residues: CSAAPGTRQETQYF.

The table lists this clonotype with many counts. The CDR3 DNA reads as TGTGCCAGCGTGGACAGTCTTAGCAATCAGCCCCAGCATTTT. Translated, it gives CASVDSLSNQPQHF. This chain joins TRBV18 and TRBJ1-5; tentatively, D is TRBD1 (6 bases). There are 14 residues in the CDR3. Trimming removed 8 bases at V and 0 bases at J, with 11 bases between. Per germline, CDR1 KGHSH and CDR2 LQKENI. The complete variable domain, with remaining parts taken from reference TRBV18 and TRBJ1-5, reads NAGVMQNPRHLVRRRGQEARLRCSPMKGHSHVYWYRQLPEEGLKFMVYLQKENIIDESGMPKERFSAEFPKEGPSILRIQQVVRGDSAAYFCASVDSLSNQPQHFGDGTRLSIL.

Only a few counts were recorded for this clonotype. The V call is TRBV25-1, the J call TRBJ1-5; D might be TRBD1 (6 bases). This CDR3 comprises 17 residues. Trimming shortened V by 2 bases and J by 0 bases, and 14 bases separated the two germline ends. CDR1 MGHDK and CDR2 SYGVNS come from the germline V gene. In DNA form, the CDR3 reads TGTGCCAGCAGTGAACCCGGACAGCCTTATAGCAATCAGCCCCAGCATTTT. Residues: CASSEPGQPYSNQPQHF.

This clonotype came up a few times. The J gene is TRBJ2-2, the V gene TRBV5-1; D not resolved. V was pared by 5 bases and J by 1 base, with 9 bases between. Germline CDR1 is SGHRS and CDR2 is YFSETQ. The CDR3 contains 14 residues. The CDR3 protein is CASRSPGNTGELFF. CDR3 bases: TGCGCCAGCAGATCTCCGGGGAACACCGGGGAGCTGTTTTTT.

This clonotype was observed a handful of times. V usage is TRBV11-2 and J usage is TRBJ2-1, with 13 bases fitting TRBD2. Germline V gene lookup returns CDR1 SGHAT and CDR2 FQNNGV. This CDR3 is built from 14 residues. V lost 5 bases and J lost 9; bases outside the gene matches: 4. CDR3 region: CASSPRTSGSEQFF. The DNA of the CDR3 is TGTGCCAGCAGCCCCCGGACTAGCGGGAGTGAGCAGTTCTTC. The whole variable domain, filled in from reference TRBV11-2 and TRBJ2-1, reads EAGVAQSPRYKIIEKRQSVAFWCNPISGHATLYWYQQILGQGPKLLIQFQNNGVVDDSQLPKDRFSAERLKGVDSTLKIQPAKLEDSAVYLCASSPRTSGSEQFFGPGTRLTVL.

This clonotype has a handful of counts. This chain links TRBV6-1 with TRBJ1-5; TRBD1 matches at 10 bases. This CDR3 is 16 amino acids long. J gave up 4 bases and V 4 bases, and 7 bases lay outside the gene matches. Germline CDR1 is MNHNS and CDR2 is SASEGT. CDR3 in amino acids: CASSGRDRGSNQPQHF. The CDR3 region has the DNA TGTGCCAGCAGTGGCCGGGACAGGGGTAGTAATCAGCCCCAGCATTTT.

This clonotype was observed many times. The chain's CDR3 is CASSSRWATRGLNTEAFF. CDR3 in DNA: TGTGCCAGCAGCTCACGGTGGGCGACCCGCGGCTTGAACACTGAAGCTTTCTTT. V is TRBV11-2 and J is TRBJ1-1; D is undetermined. Germline lookup yields CDR1 SGHAT and CDR2 FQNNGV. The CDR3 totals 18 residues. Trimming pared 4 bases from V and 0 bases from J, leaving 21 bases between.

This clonotype was recorded at least ten times. The chain is built from TRBV7-2 and TRBJ1-6, with a possible D match to TRBD1 (6 bases). This CDR3 is 14 amino acids long. The germline V and J ends were trimmed by 5 bases and 11 bases, with 16 bases remaining between them. Germline-derived CDR1 and CDR2 are SGHTA and FQGNSA. The CDR3 is CASSLAPRGAPLHF. DNA for the CDR3: TGTGCCAGCAGCCTCGCCCCGAGGGGGGCACCCCTCCACTTT.

This clonotype occurred a few times. DNA of the CDR3: TGCAGTGCTAGGGGGGGGACAACTGAAGCTTTCTTT. Translation gives CSARGGTTEAFF. The chain couples TRBV20-1 to TRBJ1-1, with D perhaps matching TRBD1 (6 bases). CDR3 length equals 12 residues. Germline CDR1 and CDR2: DFQATT and SNEGSKA (reference sequence). The V end was cut by 3 bases, the J end by 5 bases, with 10 bases between.

In its sample, this clonotype was seen many times. This chain links TRBV7-2 with TRBJ2-7; D is ambiguous. The CDR3 runs to 15 residues. Germline V CDR1 and CDR2: SGHTA, FQGNSA. V lost 5 bases, J lost 4 bases, and 18 bases lay in between. CDR3 region: CASSLTGPSGYEQYF. The DNA of the CDR3 is TGTGCCAGCAGCCTCACCGGGCCGTCTGGATACGAGCAGTACTTC.

J is TRBJ2-5 and V is TRBV19; no clear D gene. The germline V and J ends were trimmed by 6 bases and 5 bases, with 13 bases remaining between them. The germline CDR1 and CDR2 sequences are LNHDA and SQIVND (reference sequence). CDR3 length: 13 amino acids. The CDR3 spells CASRGWSRETQYF. CDR3 nucleotides: TGTGCCAGTAGGGGCTGGAGTAGGGAGACCCAGTACTTC.